The clone carrying this TCR beta chain was picked up a small number of times. Antigen specificity is unknown. These data are taken from a study of beta chain features in type 1 diabetes. Each of the CD4+ naive, central memory, regulatory and stem cell-like memory populations was sorted via CD45RO/CCR7/CD25/CD127/CD95/CD27. Study-level points and caveats: When Type 1 diabetes patients were examined, their TCRB CDR3s proved moderately but significantly shorter in all four CD4+ subsets. Type 1 diabetes patients had VDJ junctions that carried fewer insertions and more deletions. Within the patient group, naive, central memory and Treg TCRB repertoires appeared more similar to each other than within healthy donors.

The authors reverse transcribed all of the isolated RNA, so sequencing captured expressed TCRB transcripts. Some clones are missing from TCRdb's copy, which holds only in-frame ones; the method was immunoSEQ multiplex PCR. The sample shows 55,000 to 85,000 clones, roughly 50% of them seen only once. The sequenced material came from central memory CD4+ T cells from blood. The TCR sequence derives from a man aged 30-40 years with type 1 diabetes.

DNA of the CDR3: TGCGCCAGCAGCTTGGTCCCAGGGGCCTACAATGAGCAGTTCTTC. It yields the protein CASSLVPGAYNEQFF. The V gene is TRBV5-1, the J gene TRBJ2-1, with D tentatively TRBD1 (6 bases). Germline V CDR1 and CDR2: SGHRS, YFSETQ. This CDR3 comprises 15 residues. The ends were cut back, 0 bases at V and 2 bases at J, with 9 bases in the middle.